This T cell receptor (beta chain) stems from a study of blood T cell repertoires in COVID-19. This clone was detected a few times. The CDR3 extends over 15 amino acids. V was pared by 3 bases and J by 5 bases, with 14 bases between. Germline assignment: CDR1 SGHTA and CDR2 FQGNSA. Per the original methods: It was from reference gene primer amplification that nucleated cell counts were estimated. Libraries were prepared by immunoSEQ multiplex PCR; TCRdb keeps only in-frame clonotypes and omits some of them. V and J calls plus clone size are reproduced from that table; the DNA served to infer D and trimming. The sample gives over 200,000 clones, just under 90% of which show up once; less than 3.5% is in the top ten.

The chain combines TRBV7-2 with TRBJ1-5, with D possibly being TRBD1 (5 bases). The clonotype was recovered from a young man with COVID-19, enrolled during active disease. The sample was peripheral blood. The CDR3, as DNA: TGTGCCAGCAGCTTTGTGCTGGGAGGGGATCAGCCCCAGCATTTT. Its protein is CASSFVLGGDQPQHF. The variable domain in full, completed from reference TRBV7-2 and TRBJ1-5, reads GAGVSQSPSNKVTEKGKDVELRCDPISGHTALYWYRQSLGQGLEFLIYFQGNSAPDKSGLPSDRFSAERTGGSVSTLTIQRTQQEDSAVYLCASSFVLGGDQPQHFGDGTRLSIL.